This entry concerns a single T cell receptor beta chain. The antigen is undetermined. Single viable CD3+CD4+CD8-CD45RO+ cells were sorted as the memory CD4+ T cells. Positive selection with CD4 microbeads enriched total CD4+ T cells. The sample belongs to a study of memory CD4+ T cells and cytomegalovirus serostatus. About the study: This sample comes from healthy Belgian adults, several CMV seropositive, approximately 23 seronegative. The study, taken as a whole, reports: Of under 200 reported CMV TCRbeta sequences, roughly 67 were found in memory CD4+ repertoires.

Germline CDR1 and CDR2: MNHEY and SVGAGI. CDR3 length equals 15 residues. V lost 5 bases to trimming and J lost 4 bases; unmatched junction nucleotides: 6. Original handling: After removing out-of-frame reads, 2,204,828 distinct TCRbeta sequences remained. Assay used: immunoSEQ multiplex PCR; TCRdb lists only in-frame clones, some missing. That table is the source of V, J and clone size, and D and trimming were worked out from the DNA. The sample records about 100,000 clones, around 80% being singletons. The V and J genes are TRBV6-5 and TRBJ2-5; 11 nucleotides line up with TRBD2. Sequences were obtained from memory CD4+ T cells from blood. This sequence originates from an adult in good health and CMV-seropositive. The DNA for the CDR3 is TGTGCCAGCAGTCGACTAGCGGGGTCTTCAGAGACCCAGTACTTC. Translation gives CASSRLAGSSETQYF.